The TCR beta chain under discussion was sequenced for a study of type 1 regulatory T cells (dated by TCRdb to the early 2020s). Context from the whole study: The study characterized an in vitro protocol that generated a Tr1-enriched, alloantigen-specific CD4 T cell product named T-allo10. T-allo10 was being tested clinically in patients with hematological malignancies who were undergoing allogeneic hematopoietic stem cell transplantation.

The sample holds a few counts of this clonotype. Its antigen is currently not known. Base qualities are missing; no much larger clone stands one base away. Instrument on record: Illumina MiSeq. The public reads were reanalyzed by TCRdb: fastp trimming at Q25, MiXCR alignment, in-frame beta chains only. Entries are consolidated by CDR3 protein sequence, retaining the most common genes and DNA. The sample profile shows about 100,000 distinct CDR3 sequences; about a third of them were found once. Around 2.3% of the sample belongs to the ten largest clones. This TCR came from a human donor in good health. The sample taken for sequencing was CD4+ T cells, either the whole sample or a sorted fraction (not recorded which).

The DNA sequence follows: TGTGCCAGCAGCCAAATGCTCGACAATGAGCAGTTCTTC. Translation gives CASSQMLDNEQFF. Here the chain combines TRBV3-1 and TRBJ2-1; the D gene lacks a confident call. V loses 2 bases of germline sequence and J loses 5 bases, and the interval between the two ends is 7 bases. The CDR3 covers 13 residues, taking in both the cysteine and the phenylalanine. Solely the CDR3 DNA is kept, with 39 bases framed from the first base. In the germline V gene (reference sequence), CDR1 corresponds to LGHDT and CDR2 to YNNKEL.